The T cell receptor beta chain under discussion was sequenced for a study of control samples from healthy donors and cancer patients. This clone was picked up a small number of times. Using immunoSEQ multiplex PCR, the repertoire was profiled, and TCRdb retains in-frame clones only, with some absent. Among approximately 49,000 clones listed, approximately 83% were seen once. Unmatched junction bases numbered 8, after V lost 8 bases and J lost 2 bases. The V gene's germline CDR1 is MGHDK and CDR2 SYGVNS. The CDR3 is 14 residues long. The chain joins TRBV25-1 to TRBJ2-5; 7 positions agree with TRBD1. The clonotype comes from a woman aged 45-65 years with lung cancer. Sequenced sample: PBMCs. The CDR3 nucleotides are TGTGCCAGCGGAGCCGCAGGGGGACAAGAGACCCAGTACTTC. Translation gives CASGAAGGQETQYF.